These 12 T cell receptor beta chains were all obtained from the same sample, sequenced in a study of identifying expanded T cells in peripheral blood (dated by TCRdb to the late 2010s). The method was the immunoSEQ multiplex PCR assay. This is the immuneACCESS table as TCRdb keeps it, with only in-frame sequences that have V and J called. A part of the clones is gone; compared with another copy, unresolved V genes explain less than half, and the rest is unexplained. In this sample the table shows under 120,000 clones, around 89% of which occur a single time. The ten top clones hold about 17% of the sample. The material sequenced was blood. The receptors stem from a person aged 18-69 years in good health.

Comment on this clone: An end of the junction differs from the germline gene, which may be a read error. Other DNA sequences of this sample code for an identical CDR3. V gene TRBV10-3 combines with J gene TRBJ1-1; D remains unclear. The CDR3 is 13 residues long. Germline V gene lookup returns CDR1 ENHRY and CDR2 SYGVKD. The DNA of the CDR3 is TGTGCCATCAGTGATCCTGGCTACACTGAAGCCTTCTTT. As protein: CAISDPGYTEAFF.

V and J are TRBV28 and TRBJ2-7; a weak D match, TRBD1 (6 bases). Germline V gene lookup returns CDR1 MDHEN and CDR2 SYDVKM. Trimming pared 5 bases from V and 4 bases from J, leaving 9 bases between. This CDR3 spans 12 amino acids. CDR3 amino acids: CASSPDRYEQYF. DNA of the CDR3: TGTGCCAGCAGTCCCGACAGGTACGAGCAGTACTTC.

The chain joins TRBV4-3 to TRBJ2-4; the D call may be TRBD1 or TRBD2 (5 bases each). Germline values: CDR1 LGHNA, CDR2 YSLEER. This CDR3 is built from 19 residues. V was pared by 0 bases and J by 1 base, with 19 bases between. CDR3 DNA: TGCGCCAGCAGCCAAGAGGCCGGGACCGGCTCTTCGGCCAAAAACATTCAGTACTTC. Translating gives CASSQEAGTGSSAKNIQYF.

The chain is built from TRBV18 and TRBJ2-5; 7 bases agree with TRBD1. The CDR3 contains 12 residues. V gave up 6 bases and J gave up 4 bases; unmatched junction bases: 2. CDR1 is KGHSH, CDR2 LQKENI, per germline. This CDR3 reads CASSRGLETQYF. In DNA, the CDR3 is TGTGCCAGCTCCAGGGGGTTAGAGACCCAGTACTTC.

This clone has just one count. CDR3 DNA: TGCGCCAGCAGCTTGCTGGGGGGACACCTCTCCTACGAGCAGTACTTC. This gives the protein CASSLLGGHLSYEQYF. The V and J genes are TRBV5-1 and TRBJ2-7; D possibly matches TRBD1 or TRBD2 (6 bases each). Looked up from germline, CDR1 is SGHRS and CDR2 is YFSETQ. The CDR3 consists of 16 residues. The V gene lost 1 base and the J gene lost 0 bases, with 14 bases spanning the gap.

This clone was seen a single time. The chain employs TRBV2 and TRBJ1-2; 9 bases fit TRBD1. Germline assignment: CDR1 SNHLY and CDR2 FYNNEI. The CDR3 consists of 14 residues. J lost 8 bases, V lost 4 bases, and 8 bases had no gene match. The CDR3 here is CASSGQQGAGGYTF. CDR3 DNA sequence: TGTGCCAGCAGTGGACAACAGGGGGCCGGGGGCTACACCTTC.

The count of this clone is one. The CDR3 sequence: CASSGTSPGDTQYF. CDR3 DNA: TGTGCCAGCAGCGGGACTAGCCCCGGAGATACGCAGTATTTT. V gene TRBV9 combines with J gene TRBJ2-3; 8 nucleotides match TRBD2. Germline values: CDR1 SGDLS, CDR2 YYNGEE. This CDR3 is 14 amino acids long. The junction had 5 bases not matched to a gene; V was cut back by 3 bases and J by 5 bases.

The sample holds one count of this clone. This sequence joins TRBV2 and TRBJ1-4; D remains unclear. V was pared by 7 bases and J by 5 bases, with 11 bases between. The germline CDR1 and CDR2 sequences are SNHLY and FYNNEI. The CDR3 extends over 13 amino acids. The CDR3 region is CASTLTLNEKLFF. DNA for the CDR3: TGTGCCAGCACCTTAACCCTAAATGAAAAACTGTTTTTT. The variable domain in full, completed from reference TRBV2 and TRBJ1-4, reads EPEVTQTPSHQVTQMGQEVILRCVPISNHLYFYWYRQILGQKVEFLVSFYNNEISEKSEIFDDQFSVERPDGSNFTLKIRSTKLEDSAMYFCASTLTLNEKLFFGSGTQLSVL.

The chain employs TRBV28 and TRBJ1-2, with no clear D. The V gene's germline CDR1 is MDHEN and CDR2 SYDVKM. The CDR3 runs to 13 residues. With 6 bases removed from V and 0 bases from J, the gap between germline ends came to 8 bases. The CDR3 nucleotides read TGTGCCAGCAGCCCTACACCTAACTATGGCTACACCTTC. Encoded protein: CASSPTPNYGYTF.

The chain carries TRBV6-5 and TRBJ1-4, with TRBD1 as a possible D gene (5 bases). The germline V and J ends were trimmed by 5 bases and 7 bases, with 8 bases remaining between them. CDR1 and CDR2 from the germline V gene are MNHEY and SVGAGI. The CDR3 sequence is 12 residues long. Here the CDR3 reads CASSLQGEKLFF. The CDR3 region has the DNA TGTGCCAGCAGTCTCCAGGGTGAAAAACTGTTTTTT.

In its sample, this clone was seen a few times. CDR3 nucleotides: TGCGCCAGCAGCTTGTCCCCCCCAGGGCTCAATTCACCCCTCCACTTT. It is translated as CASSLSPPGLNSPLHF. The rearrangement links TRBV5-1 to TRBJ1-6, with D perhaps TRBD1 (5 bases). CDR1 and CDR2 (germline): SGHRS, YFSETQ. There are 16 residues in the CDR3. Trimming cost V 1 base and J 7 bases, with 15 bases left between them.

The chain has TRBV7-6 and TRBJ2-5; TRBD2 matches 7 bases. The V and J ends lost 3 bases and 1 base, in that order; junction bases with no gene match: 2. Germline V CDR1 and CDR2: SGHVS, FNYEAQ. This CDR3 spans 14 amino acids. For the CDR3, the DNA is TGTGCCAGCAGCTTCGGGGGGTCCCAAGAGACCCAGTACTTC. It yields the protein CASSFGGSQETQYF.